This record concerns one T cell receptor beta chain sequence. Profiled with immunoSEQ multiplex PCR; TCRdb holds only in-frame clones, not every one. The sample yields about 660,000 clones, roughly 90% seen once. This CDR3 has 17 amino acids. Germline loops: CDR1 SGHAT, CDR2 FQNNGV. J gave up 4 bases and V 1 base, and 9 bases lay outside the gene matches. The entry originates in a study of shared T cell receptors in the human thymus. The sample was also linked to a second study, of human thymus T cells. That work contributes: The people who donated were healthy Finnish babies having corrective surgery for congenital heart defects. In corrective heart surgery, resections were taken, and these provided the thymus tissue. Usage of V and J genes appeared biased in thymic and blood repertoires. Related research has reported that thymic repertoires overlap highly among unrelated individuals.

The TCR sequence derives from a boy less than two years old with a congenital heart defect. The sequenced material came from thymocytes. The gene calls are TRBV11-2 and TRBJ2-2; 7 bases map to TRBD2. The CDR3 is CASSLVGGGPTTGELFF. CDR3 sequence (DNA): TGTGCCAGCAGCTTAGTGGGGGGGGGTCCGACCACCGGGGAGCTGTTTTTT.